Presented here are 8 T cell receptor beta chains from one specimen sequenced in a study of cytomegalovirus exposure and HLA in healthy donors. Both 60 Vbeta primers and 13 Jbeta primers went into the PCR. Produced via immunoSEQ multiplex PCR; TCRdb's table is partial and in-frame only. The repertoire holds roughly 120,000 clones, with around 80% as singletons. The sample was PBMCs. These receptors all stem from a female donor in good health and CMV-seropositive.

The chain uses TRBV5-6 and TRBJ2-1, with TRBD1 matching 8 bases. Trimming removed 2 bases from V and 8 bases from J; junction bases left unmatched: 9. The CDR3 loop spans 15 amino acids. Per the germline V gene, CDR1 is SGHDT and CDR2 is YYEEEE. The CDR3 coding sequence is TGTGCCAGCAGCTTAGGACAGGGAGCGGGCGATGAGCAGTTCTTC. Translated, it gives CASSLGQGAGDEQFF.

As DNA, the CDR3 is TGCGCCAGCAGCCGGAGGAACGAGCAGTACTTC. The encoded protein is CASSRRNEQYF. This chain joins TRBV10-2 and TRBJ2-7; TRBD2 is a possible D gene (5 bases). The V and J ends lost 6 bases and 5 bases respectively, with 8 bases between them. Germline V lookup: CDR1 WSHSY, CDR2 SAAADI. This CDR3 is built from 11 residues.

The chain links TRBV5-1 to TRBJ1-2, with unresolved D. This CDR3 has 14 residues. The V end lost 3 bases, the J end lost 4 bases, and 13 bases lay between the germline ends. Germline V lookup: CDR1 SGHRS, CDR2 YFSETQ. This CDR3 is CASSWTGMVYGYTF. CDR3 sequence (DNA): TGCGCCAGCAGCTGGACCGGGATGGTCTATGGCTACACCTTC.

The chain has TRBV11-2 and TRBJ2-7, with 8 positions matching TRBD1. J gave up 5 bases and V 5 bases, and 8 bases lay outside the gene matches. The germline CDR1 and CDR2 sequences are SGHAT and FQNNGV. CDR3 length: 14 residues. For the CDR3, the DNA is TGTGCCAGCAGCCCTGGACAGGGAAGGGACGAGCAGTACTTC. Protein sequence: CASSPGQGRDEQYF. Using reference TRBV11-2 and TRBJ2-7 for the parts outside the CDR3, the full variable domain is EAGVAQSPRYKIIEKRQSVAFWCNPISGHATLYWYQQILGQGPKLLIQFQNNGVVDDSQLPKDRFSAERLKGVDSTLKIQPAKLEDSAVYLCASSPGQGRDEQYFGPGTRLTVT.

This clone ranks as medium-sized. The V and J genes are TRBV5-1 and TRBJ1-5; 9 nucleotides line up with TRBD1. CDR3 length: 15 amino acids. J was trimmed by 6 bases and V by 4 bases; bases with no gene match: 8. The germline V gene has CDR1 SGHRS and CDR2 YFSETQ. The CDR3 region is CASSLGQGNTQPQHF. The DNA for the CDR3 is TGCGCCAGCAGCCTGGGACAGGGTAATACTCAGCCCCAGCATTTT.

The chain joins TRBV9 to TRBJ2-7, with a weak D call TRBD1 (5 bases). This CDR3 contains 14 residues. CDR1 and CDR2 (germline): SGDLS, YYNGEE. The germline V and J ends were trimmed by 1 base and 5 bases, with 13 bases remaining between them. CDR3 DNA: TGTGCCAGCAGCGTAAGGGGTACCTTGGACGAGCAGTACTTC. Protein product: CASSVRGTLDEQYF.

This clone was picked up a small number of times. V gene TRBV19 combines with J gene TRBJ2-7, with TRBD1 identical over 8 bases. The CDR3 has 13 amino acids. Germline V gene sequence: CDR1 LNHDA, CDR2 SQIVND (reference sequence). V shed 4 bases, J shed 5 bases, and the junction held 4 bases outside the gene matches. DNA of the CDR3: TGTGCCAGTAGTAGGACAGGGACCCACGAGCAGTACTTC. Translation: CASSRTGTHEQYF.

Of note for this clone: One end of the junction fails to match germline, which may point to a read error. The V and J genes are TRBV29-1 and TRBJ1-2; possible D gene TRBD1, 5 bases. Per the germline V gene, CDR1 is SQVTM and CDR2 is ANQGSEA. This CDR3 contains 12 residues. As DNA, the CDR3 is TGCAGCGCTAAAATAAGACAACAGGAGCTGGGCTTC. Amino acids: CSAKIRQQELGF.